Described below is a single T cell receptor (beta chain) sequence and its context. Its antigen is not identified. The data belong to a study of T cells expressing NK-cell markers. TCRdb re-called the 5' RACE reads, yielding one record per CDR3 amino acid sequence without DNA. The sample table sets out approximately 550,000 distinct CDR3 sequences. Overall study results and limits: Among a few donors, these clonotypes also ranked first in the CD3+CD56-NKG2C+ fraction.

Germline V gene lookup returns CDR1 SGHRS and CDR2 YFSETQ. This CDR3 spans 14 amino acids. The TCR originated in a young man in good health. The chain recombines TRBV5-1 with TRBJ2-5. The specimen sequenced was blood T cells: a sorted CD56 or NKG2C T cell subset, CD4+ or CD8+ T cells, or bulk PBMC T cells (not recorded which). CDR3: CASSSTSPQETQYF.